This T cell receptor beta chain appears in the sequencing data of a study of Ad26.COV2.S vaccination and SARS-CoV-2 variants. Regarding the study as a whole: Comparable non-spike TCR breadth was observed in vaccine and placebo recipients. CD8+ and CD4+ T cells specific for spike reportedly responded with substantial breadth after vaccination.

The treatment here: 19 received Ad26.COV2.S at low or high dose, single or two shots; about 5 received placebo; per-sample allocation not given. After the first vaccine or placebo injection, samples were drawn on day 63. The study used a vaccine consisting of an Ad26 vector that expressed Wuhan-strain SARS-CoV-2 spike. V gave up 4 bases and J gave up 2 bases, with 9 bases separating them. The CDR3 sequence is 13 residues long. Per germline, CDR1 SGHRS and CDR2 YFSETQ. Measured with immunoSEQ multiplex PCR; TCRdb has only the in-frame clones, and not every one. The data show 350,000 to 400,000 clones, approximately 90% seen once. A word on this clone: The antigen remains undetermined.

This sample comprised peripheral blood, obtained in a trial of Ad26.COV2.S vaccine versus placebo. The source of this sequence is a person aged 18-65 years who received the Ad26.COV2.S COVID-19 vaccine or a placebo. The chain has TRBV5-1 and TRBJ1-2; no clear D gene. CDR3 amino acids: CASSQRTNYGYTF. Written as DNA, the CDR3 is TGCGCCAGCAGCCAACGAACCAACTATGGCTACACCTTC.